The sequence of this T cell receptor beta chain was determined in a study of T cell responses to AZD1222 COVID-19 vaccine. Study-level points and caveats: Targets within unmutated variant regions were reportedly found for nearly half of spike-specific TCRs.

TCRdb's table, derived via immunoSEQ multiplex PCR, lists solely in-frame clones and lacks some. The table shows roughly 180,000 clones, with over 85% occurring only once. This clone was recorded only once. Its antigen is still unknown. The material was peripheral blood, obtained 28 days after the second dose of the MenACWY control vaccine. The origin of this receptor is an adult who received the MenACWY meningococcal vaccine as a control.

The CDR3 loop reads CASSQVGNTIYF. CDR3 sequence (DNA): TGTGCCAGCAGCCAAGTTGGAAACACCATATATTTT. V and J are TRBV3-1 (or the pseudogene TRBV3-2) and TRBJ1-3; no clear D gene. Trimming left V 1 base short and J 3 bases short, with 1 base between. This CDR3 comprises 12 residues. Germline values: CDR1 LGHDT, CDR2 YNNKEL (reference sequence).